The next 20 T cell receptor beta chains were all read from a single sample in a study of tumor-infiltrating lymphocytes in primary liver carcinoma. A constant-region primer primed TCR beta cDNA synthesis from about 0.45 ug of total RNA. Libraries for TCR beta were built through three nested multiplex PCR rounds, which together made up a slightly modified ARM-PCR procedure. Two initial PCR rounds of around 9 cycles each paired TRBV1-TRBV30 forward primers with a C-beta reverse primer. TCRdb independently ran MiXCR on the multiplex PCR reads; one entry per CDR3 protein. The sample shows under 200,000 distinct CDR3 sequences, around 60% of them seen only once. Unsorted whole blood served as the source of blood RNA, and germline DNA was extracted as well. The sample consisted of peripheral blood. The receptor set was obtained from a woman aged 60-70 years with primary liver carcinoma and hepatitis B virus infection.

This clonotype was picked up many times. The V call is TRBV28, the J call TRBJ2-1; TRBD1 matches at 8 bases. With V trimmed by 5 bases and J by 7 bases, 7 bases remained unmatched. The CDR3 is 14 amino acids. Germline V lookup: CDR1 MDHEN, CDR2 SYDVKM. CDR3 sequence: CASSPPRTGNEQFF. The CDR3 coding sequence is TGTGCCAGCAGTCCCCCCCGGACAGGGAATGAGCAGTTCTTC.

In the case of this clonotype: This may be a read error: a much more frequent sequence differs by one nucleotide. The J gene is TRBJ2-1, the V gene TRBV5-6; 7 bases align to TRBD2. The CDR3 is 15 residues long. CDR1 and CDR2 from the germline V gene are SGHDT and YYEEEE. The DNA of the CDR3 is TGTGCCAGCAGCCCCGGGAGGCTACAGATCGATGAGCAGTTATTC. This codes for CASSPGRLQIDEQLF.

The sample holds one count of this clonotype. Just one base apart from a much larger clone, this may be a read error. The chain combines TRBV12-3 or TRBV12-4 with TRBJ2-1, with TRBD2 matching over 7 bases. CDR3 length: 15 residues. CDR3 amino acids: CASSSSGTNYNEEFF. The DNA for the CDR3 is TGTGCCAGCAGTTCATCCGGGACTAACTACAATGAGGAGTTCTTC.

This clonotype has ten or more counts. DNA of the CDR3: TGTGCTAGTGGCAGAACAGGGGGCTGGTACGAGCAGTACTTC. Its translation is CASGRTGGWYEQYF. The J gene is TRBJ2-7, the V gene TRBV12-5; 9 nucleotides match TRBD1. The CDR3 is made up of 14 amino acids. CDR1 and CDR2 from the germline V gene are LGHNT and FRNRAP. V lost 6 bases, J lost 4 bases, and 7 bases stayed unmatched. The full variable domain, with the rest looked up from reference TRBV12-5 and TRBJ2-7, is DARVTQTPRHKVTEMGQEVTMRCQPILGHNTVFWYRQTMMQGLELLAYFRNRAPLDDSGMPKDRFSAEMPDATLATLKIQPSEPRDSAVYFCASGRTGGWYEQYFGPGTRLTVT.

This clonotype appeared a few times. The CDR3 DNA reads as TGTGCCAGCAGCCCCGGCCGGAATCAGCCCCAGCATTTT. This encodes CASSPGRNQPQHF. The chain is built from TRBV7-9 and TRBJ1-5; D is uncertain. CDR3 length: 13 residues. The germline V and J ends were trimmed by 5 bases and 4 bases, with 9 bases remaining between them. Looked up from germline, CDR1 is SEHNR and CDR2 is FQNEAQ (reference sequence). Based on the CDR3 plus reference TRBV7-9 and TRBJ1-5, the full variable domain is DTGVSQNPRHKITKRGQNVTFRCDPISEHNRLYWYRQTLGQGPEFLTYFQNEAQLEKSRLLSDRFSAERPKGSFSTLEIQRTEQGDSAMYLCASSPGRNQPQHFGDGTRLSIL.

This rearrangement joins TRBV30 to TRBJ2-7, with D unclear. CDR3 length: 15 amino acids. The V end lost 2 bases, the J end lost 0 bases, and 14 bases lay between the germline ends. Germline assignment: CDR1 GTSNPN and CDR2 SVGIG (reference sequence). As DNA, the CDR3 is TGTGCCTGGAGTCATGGATCCTATGGCTCCTACGAGCAGTACTTC. Translated, it gives CAWSHGSYGSYEQYF.

CDR3 loop: CASIRLAGGGGELFF. CDR3 nucleotide sequence: TGTGCCAGCATCCGGCTAGCGGGAGGGGGCGGGGAGCTGTTTTTT. This chain joins TRBV6-5 and TRBJ2-2; 12 bases line up with TRBD2. The CDR3 totals 15 residues. The V gene's germline CDR1 is MNHEY and CDR2 SVGAGI. The V and J ends lost 7 bases and 7 bases, in that order; junction bases with no gene match: 7.

V and J are TRBV29-1 and TRBJ2-1; D gene ambiguous. Germline V gene lookup returns CDR1 SQVTM and CDR2 ANQGSEA. This CDR3 is 17 amino acids long. The CDR3 is CSVLGLAPPFSYNEQFF. Written as DNA, the CDR3 is TGCAGTGTTCTGGGCCTGGCCCCTCCCTTCTCCTACAATGAGCAGTTCTTC.

Details on this clonotype: The CDR3 does not end in the conserved phenylalanine or tryptophan, so this is likely a read error. V usage is TRBV11-2 and J usage is TRBJ2-4, with TRBD1 matching 7 bases. CDR3 length: 13 amino acids. CDR1 is SGHAT and CDR2 is FQNNGV in the germline V gene. CDR3: CANSTGVGNIQYI. DNA of the CDR3: TGTGCCAACAGCACAGGGGTAGGAAACATTCAGTACATC.

Ten or more counts support this clonotype. This chain uses TRBV30 with TRBJ2-7; D gene uncertain. Per germline, CDR1 GTSNPN and CDR2 SVGIG (reference sequence). The germline V and J ends were trimmed by 2 bases and 5 bases, with 10 bases remaining between them. This CDR3 is 12 amino acids long. The CDR3 is CAWSMGLDEQYF. CDR3 DNA: TGTGCCTGGAGTATGGGGTTGGACGAGCAGTACTTC.

This clonotype was observed at least ten times. V and J are TRBV7-8 and TRBJ2-3; 7 bases map to TRBD2. Per the germline V gene, CDR1 is SGHVS and CDR2 is FQNEAQ. With V trimmed by 2 bases and J by 3 bases, 8 bases remained unmatched. This CDR3 is built from 16 residues. CDR3 sequence (DNA): TGTGCCAGCAGCTTACTTCCCGGGACTACTACAGATACGCAGTATTTT. Translated, it gives CASSLLPGTTTDTQYF.

Points on this clonotype: The junction and the germline gene differ at one end; a read error may be behind it. The genes are TRBV11-2 and TRBJ2-1; possible D gene TRBD1, 5 bases. CDR3 size: 13 residues. Germline values: CDR1 SGHAT, CDR2 FQNNGV. The CDR3 loop is CVSSLGHYNEQFF. DNA for the CDR3: TGTGTCAGCAGCTTAGGACACTACAATGAGCAGTTCTTC.

This clonotype was seen a single time. The chain uses TRBV11-2 and TRBJ2-2; a weak D match, TRBD1 (6 bases). CDR1 is SGHAT, CDR2 FQNNGV, per germline. V lost 9 bases and J lost 0, with 17 bases in between. The CDR3 has 16 residues. CDR3 residues: CASNHTQGSNTGELFF. CDR3 in DNA: TGTGCCAGTAACCATACACAGGGATCGAACACCGGGGAGCTGTTTTTT.

On this clonotype itself: Germline is not matched at one junction end, which may reflect a read error. The chain carries TRBV11-2 and TRBJ2-2; TRBD2 agrees at 7 bases. Germline loops: CDR1 SGHAT, CDR2 FQNNGV. The length of the CDR3 is 16 residues. The CDR3 nucleotides are TGTGTCAGCAGCTTGGCCGGCGGGAGAAATACGGGGGAGCTGTTTTTT. Encoded protein: CVSSLAGGRNTGELFF.

In this sample, this clonotype turned up a few times. J is TRBJ1-5 and V is TRBV21-1. TRBV21-1 is described as a pseudogene. CDR3 length: 12 residues. The CDR3 bases are TGTGCCAGCACCCCAAGAGGTCAGCCCCAGCATTTT. Translating gives CASTPRGQPQHF.

A word on this clonotype: At one of its ends the junction is not consistent with the germline gene, which may arise from a read error. CDR3 residues: CASNPRNLLYKEQFF. DNA of the CDR3: TGTGCCAGCAACCCCCGGAACCTACTCTACAAAGAGCAGTTCTTC. This chain connects TRBV11-1 to TRBJ2-1; D uncertain. CDR1 is SGHAT and CDR2 is FQDESV in the germline V gene (reference sequence). CDR3 length equals 15 residues.

V gene TRBV6-1 combines with J gene TRBJ2-1, with D perhaps assigned TRBD1 or TRBD2 (5 bases each). The J call may be incorrect, as the DNA end agrees better with TRBJ2-7. Looked up from germline, CDR1 is MNHNS and CDR2 is SASEGT. CDR3 length: 15 residues. Here the CDR3 reads CASSELGTEDNEQYF. The DNA of the CDR3 is TGTGCCAGCAGTGAATTAGGGACCGAGGACAATGAGCAGTACTTC.

The chain couples TRBV6-2 or TRBV6-3 to TRBJ1-2, with 7 nucleotides matching TRBD1. V lost 6 bases, J lost 7 bases, and 5 bases stayed unmatched. The length of the CDR3 is 12 residues. Per the germline V gene, CDR1 is MNHEY and CDR2 is SVGEGT. The CDR3 DNA sequence: TGTGCCAGCAGCCAAACAGGGGCTGGCTACACCTTC. As protein: CASSQTGAGYTF.

A remark on this clonotype: A much larger clone lies one base from this, so it may be a read error. This is likely a read error, given that the CDR3 carries no conserved phenylalanine or tryptophan at its end. The chain is built from TRBV6-6 and TRBJ1-5; D is undetermined. This CDR3 is 15 amino acids long. Germline V CDR1 and CDR2: MNHNY, SVGAGI (reference sequence). With 7 bases removed from V and 0 bases from J, the gap between germline ends came to 13 bases. Written as DNA, the CDR3 is TGTGCCAGCACCGCGGAAAGGTATAGCAATCAGCCCCAGCATTCT. This gives the protein CASTAERYSNQPQHS.

Turning to this clonotype: At one end, the junction sequence differs from germline, possibly due to a read error. V and J are TRBV11-2 and TRBJ2-5, with 11 bases fitting TRBD1. Germline CDR1 reads SGHAT; CDR2 reads FQNNGV. The CDR3 has 15 residues. The CDR3: CARGRWGQGEETQYF. The CDR3 bases are TGTGCCAGAGGACGGTGGGGACAGGGGGAGGAGACCCAATACTTC.